This paragraph covers one TCR beta chain sequence. Its specificity is not known. This sample stems from a study of shared clonotypes between healthy human individuals. TCRdb keeps only in-frame clones here, not all; method: immunoSEQ multiplex PCR. The sample carries 2,500,000 or so clones, over 85% recorded once. Trimming left V 4 bases short and J 10 bases short, with 11 bases between. The CDR3 is 11 residues long. Looked up from germline, CDR1 is SGHDT and CDR2 is YYEEEE. The donors, all of them Caucasian adults, lived in Nashville, Tennessee. Broader study findings: Clonotype sharing across several donors was observed for 4.5% to 6.5% of naive CD4 clonotypes.

Sequences were obtained from naive CD4+ T cells from PBMCs. Specified subset: CD45RA+ positively selected. The sequence derives from a man aged 18 to 29 in good health. Some clones in this sample may be carry-over from other donors' samples. The chain recombines TRBV5-6 with TRBJ1-2, with D perhaps TRBD1 (6 bases). The CDR3 loop reads CASSLGAAYTF. CDR3 coding DNA: TGTGCCAGCAGCCTGGGGGCTGCCTACACCTTC.